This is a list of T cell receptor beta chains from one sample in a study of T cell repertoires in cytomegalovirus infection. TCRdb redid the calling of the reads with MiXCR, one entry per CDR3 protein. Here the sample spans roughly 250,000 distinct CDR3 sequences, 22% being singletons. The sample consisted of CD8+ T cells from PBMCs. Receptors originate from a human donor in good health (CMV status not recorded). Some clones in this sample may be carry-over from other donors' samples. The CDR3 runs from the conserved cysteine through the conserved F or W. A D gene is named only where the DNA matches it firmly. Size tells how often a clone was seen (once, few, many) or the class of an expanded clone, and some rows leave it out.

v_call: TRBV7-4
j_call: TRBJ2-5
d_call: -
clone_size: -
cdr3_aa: CASSQGRETQYF
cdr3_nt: TGTGCCAGCAGCCAGGGGAGGGAGACCCAGTACTTC

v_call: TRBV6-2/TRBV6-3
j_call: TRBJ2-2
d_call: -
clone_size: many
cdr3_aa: CASSYSAGRITGELFF
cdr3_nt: TGTGCCAGCAGTTACTCCGCGGGGCGGATCACCGGGGAGCTGTTTTTT

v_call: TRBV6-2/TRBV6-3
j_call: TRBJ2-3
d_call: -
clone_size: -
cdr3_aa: CASSAVGFDTQYF
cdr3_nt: TGTGCCAGCAGTGCCGTAGGATTCGATACGCAGTATTTT

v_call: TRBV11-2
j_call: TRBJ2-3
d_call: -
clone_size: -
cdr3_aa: CASRPKGQGSDTQYF
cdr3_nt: TGTGCCAGCAGGCCCAAGGGGCAGGGGTCGGATACGCAGTATTTT

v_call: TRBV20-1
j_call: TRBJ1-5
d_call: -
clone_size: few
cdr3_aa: CSAREWAGSNQPQHF
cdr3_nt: TGCAGTGCTAGAGAGTGGGCAGGCTCCAATCAGCCCCAGCATTTT

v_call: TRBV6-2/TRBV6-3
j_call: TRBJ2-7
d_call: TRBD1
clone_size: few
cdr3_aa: CASSTRDRATYEQYF
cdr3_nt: TGTGCCAGCAGTACCCGGGACAGGGCCACCTACGAGCAGTACTTC

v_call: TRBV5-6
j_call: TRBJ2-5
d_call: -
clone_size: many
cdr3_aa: CASSLEVSGPRETQYF
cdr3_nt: TGTGCCAGCAGCTTGGAAGTCTCAGGGCCGCGGGAGACCCAGTACTTC

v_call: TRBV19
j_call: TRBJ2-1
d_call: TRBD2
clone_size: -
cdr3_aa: CASRLRGGAHNEQFF
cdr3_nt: TGTGCCAGTAGACTTCGCGGGGGGGCCCACAATGAGCAGTTCTTC

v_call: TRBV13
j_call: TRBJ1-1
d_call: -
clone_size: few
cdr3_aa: CASSLGFEAFF
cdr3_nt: TGTGCCAGCAGCTTAGGTTTTGAAGCTTTCTTT

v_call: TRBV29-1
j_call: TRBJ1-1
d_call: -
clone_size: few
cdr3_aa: CSVDGTHPGDTEAFF
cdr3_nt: TGCAGCGTTGACGGGACACACCCCGGGGACACTGAAGCTTTCTTT

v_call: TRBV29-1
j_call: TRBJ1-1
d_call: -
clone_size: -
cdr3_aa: CSVERVMNTEAFF
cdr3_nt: TGCAGCGTTGAGCGGGTAATGAACACTGAAGCTTTCTTT

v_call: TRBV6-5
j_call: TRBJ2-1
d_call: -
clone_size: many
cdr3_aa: CASSYGADNEQFF
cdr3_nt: TGTGCCAGCAGTTACGGGGCGGACAATGAGCAGTTCTTC

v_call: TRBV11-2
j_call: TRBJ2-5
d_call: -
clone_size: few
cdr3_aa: CASSLPWGEKETQYF
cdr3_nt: TGTGCCAGCAGCTTACCGTGGGGAGAGAAAGAGACCCAGTACTTC

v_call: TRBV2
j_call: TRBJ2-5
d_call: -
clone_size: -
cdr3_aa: CASRGGAPKETQYF
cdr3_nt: TGTGCCAGCAGAGGAGGTGCCCCTAAAGAGACCCAGTACTTC

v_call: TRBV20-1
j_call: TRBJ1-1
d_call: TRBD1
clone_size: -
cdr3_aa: CSAQTGDRAPDTEAFF
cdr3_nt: TGCAGTGCCCAGACTGGAGACAGGGCCCCGGACACTGAAGCTTTCTTT

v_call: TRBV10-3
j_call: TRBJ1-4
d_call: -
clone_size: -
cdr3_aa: CATQARGATNEKLFF
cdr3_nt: TGTGCCACGCAGGCGAGAGGGGCAACTAATGAAAAACTGTTTTTT

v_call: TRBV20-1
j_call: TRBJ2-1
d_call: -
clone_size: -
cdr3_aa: CSALLVSSEQFF
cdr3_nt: TGCAGTGCTTTACTAGTGAGTTCGGAGCAGTTCTTC

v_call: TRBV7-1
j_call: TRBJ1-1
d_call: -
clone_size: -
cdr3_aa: CASSQQGPEAFF
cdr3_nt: TGTGCCAGCAGCCAGCAGGGGCCCGAAGCTTTCTTT

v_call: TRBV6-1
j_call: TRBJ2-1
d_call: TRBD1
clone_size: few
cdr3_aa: CASRLLQGAPDNEQFF
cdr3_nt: TGTGCCAGCAGGCTATTACAGGGGGCTCCAGACAATGAGCAGTTCTTC

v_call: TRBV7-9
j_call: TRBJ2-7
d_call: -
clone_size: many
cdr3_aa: CASSPLGQGYEQYF
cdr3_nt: TGTGCCAGCAGCCCCTTGGGACAAGGGTACGAGCAGTACTTC

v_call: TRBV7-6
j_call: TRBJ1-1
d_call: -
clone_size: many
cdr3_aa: CASSRGSEAFF
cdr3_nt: TGTGCCAGCAGCCGGGGGAGTGAAGCTTTCTTT

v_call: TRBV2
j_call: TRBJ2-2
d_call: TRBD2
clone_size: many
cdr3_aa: CASVRLAGAGELFF
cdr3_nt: TGTGCCAGCGTGAGGCTAGCGGGGGCCGGGGAGCTGTTTTTT

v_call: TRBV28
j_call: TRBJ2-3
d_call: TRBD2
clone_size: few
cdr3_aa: CASSPLRVAGHGTDTQYF
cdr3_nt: TGTGCCAGCAGTCCTCTCAGGGTAGCGGGGCACGGCACAGATACGCAGTATTTT

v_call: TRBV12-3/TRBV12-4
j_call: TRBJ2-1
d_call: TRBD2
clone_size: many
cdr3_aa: CASSSTGGGAFDEQFF
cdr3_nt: TGTGCCAGCAGTTCGACCGGCGGGGGGGCATTCGATGAGCAGTTCTTC

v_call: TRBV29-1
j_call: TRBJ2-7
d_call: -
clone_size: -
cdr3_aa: CSVSGTPEQYF
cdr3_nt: TGCAGCGTCTCCGGGACACCTGAGCAGTACTTC

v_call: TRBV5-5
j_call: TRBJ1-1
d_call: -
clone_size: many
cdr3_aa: CASSLFVNTEAFF
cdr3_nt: TGTGCCAGCAGCTTGTTTGTGAACACTGAAGCTTTCTTT

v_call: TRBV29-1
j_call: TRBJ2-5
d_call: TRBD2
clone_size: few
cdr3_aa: CSALAGAQETQYF
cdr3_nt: TGCAGCGCCTTAGCGGGGGCTCAAGAGACCCAGTACTTC

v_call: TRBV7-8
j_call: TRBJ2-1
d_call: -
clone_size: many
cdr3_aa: CASSNALGNEQFF
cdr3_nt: TGTGCCAGCAGCAATGCTCTAGGCAATGAGCAGTTCTTC

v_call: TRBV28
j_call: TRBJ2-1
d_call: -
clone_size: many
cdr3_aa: CASSPLAVSSYNEQFF
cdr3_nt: TGTGCCAGCAGTCCCTTAGCGGTCTCCTCCTACAATGAGCAGTTCTTC

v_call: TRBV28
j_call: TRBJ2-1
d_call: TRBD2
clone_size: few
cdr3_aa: CASSLPGFPSGGGLNEQFF
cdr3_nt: TGTGCCAGCAGCCTCCCGGGTTTTCCTAGCGGGGGGGGCCTAAATGAGCAGTTCTTC

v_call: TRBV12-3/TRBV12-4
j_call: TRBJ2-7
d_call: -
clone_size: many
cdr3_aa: CASSWAGEGEQYF
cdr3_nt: TGTGCCAGCAGTTGGGCCGGAGAAGGGGAGCAGTACTTC

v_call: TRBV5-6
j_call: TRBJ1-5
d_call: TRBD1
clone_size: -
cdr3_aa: CASSLATGIQPQHF
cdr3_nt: TGTGCCAGCAGCTTGGCGACAGGGATCCAGCCCCAGCATTTT

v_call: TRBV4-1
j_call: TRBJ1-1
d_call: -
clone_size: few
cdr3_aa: CASSRDPVEDRNTEAFF
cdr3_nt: TGTGCCAGCAGCCGAGATCCCGTCGAGGACAGGAACACTGAAGCTTTCTTT

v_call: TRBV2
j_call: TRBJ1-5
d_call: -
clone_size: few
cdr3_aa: CASRDVEGNQPQHF
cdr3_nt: TGTGCCAGCAGAGACGTGGAGGGCAATCAGCCCCAGCATTTT

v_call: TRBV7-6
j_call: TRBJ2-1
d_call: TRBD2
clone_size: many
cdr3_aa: CASSLLGTRFYNEQFF
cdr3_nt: TGTGCCAGCAGTTTACTGGGGACTAGGTTCTACAATGAGCAGTTCTTC

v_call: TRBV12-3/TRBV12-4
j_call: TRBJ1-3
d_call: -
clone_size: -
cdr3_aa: CASSFGVSIYF
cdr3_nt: TGTGCCAGCAGTTTCGGGGTTTCCATATATTTT

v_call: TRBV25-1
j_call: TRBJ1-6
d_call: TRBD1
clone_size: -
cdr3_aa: CASSKWTGSVSPLHF
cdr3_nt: TGTGCCAGCAGTAAGTGGACAGGGTCGGTGTCACCCCTCCACTTT

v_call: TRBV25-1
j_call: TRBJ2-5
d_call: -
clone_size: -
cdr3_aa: CASGAGSEETQYF
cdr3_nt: TGTGCCAGCGGGGCGGGGTCGGAGGAGACCCAGTACTTC

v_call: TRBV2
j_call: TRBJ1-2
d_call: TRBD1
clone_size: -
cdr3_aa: CASRGQGYTF
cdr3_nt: TGTGCCAGCAGGGGACAGGGCTACACCTTC

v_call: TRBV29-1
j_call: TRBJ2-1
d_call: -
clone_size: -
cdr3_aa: CSAQGGSSYNEQFF
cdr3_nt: TGCAGCGCCCAGGGGGGGAGCTCCTACAATGAGCAGTTCTTC

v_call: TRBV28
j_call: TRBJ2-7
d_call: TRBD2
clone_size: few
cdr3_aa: CVVRGKSSYEQYF
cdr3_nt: TGTGTGGTGCGGGGGAAGAGCTCCTACGAGCAGTACTTC

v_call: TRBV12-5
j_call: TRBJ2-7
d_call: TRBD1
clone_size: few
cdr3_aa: CASGLDRGGSYEQYF
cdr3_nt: TGTGCTAGTGGTTTGGACAGGGGTGGCTCCTACGAGCAGTACTTC

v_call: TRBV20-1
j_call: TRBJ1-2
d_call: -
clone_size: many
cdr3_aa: CSAREALGYGYTF
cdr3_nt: TGCAGTGCTCGCGAGGCACTTGGCTATGGCTACACCTTC

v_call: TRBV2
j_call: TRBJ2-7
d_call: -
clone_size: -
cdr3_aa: CASSERGGGAQDEQYF
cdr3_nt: TGTGCCAGCAGTGAACGGGGTGGGGGGGCCCAGGACGAGCAGTACTTC

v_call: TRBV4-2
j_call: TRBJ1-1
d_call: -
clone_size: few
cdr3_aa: CASSQGRGGNTEAFF
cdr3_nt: TGTGCCAGCAGCCAAGGTAGGGGTGGGAACACTGAAGCTTTCTTT

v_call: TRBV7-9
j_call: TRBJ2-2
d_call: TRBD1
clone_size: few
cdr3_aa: CASIPGQGANTGELFF
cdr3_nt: TGTGCCAGCATTCCGGGACAGGGGGCAAACACCGGGGAGCTGTTTTTT

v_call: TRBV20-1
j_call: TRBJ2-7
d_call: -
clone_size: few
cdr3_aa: CSAHRGGYEQYF
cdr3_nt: TGCAGTGCCCACAGGGGAGGCTACGAGCAGTACTTC

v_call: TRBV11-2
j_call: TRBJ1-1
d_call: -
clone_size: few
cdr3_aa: CASSLAKTAPLNTEAFF
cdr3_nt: TGTGCCAGCAGCTTAGCCAAGACAGCTCCTCTGAACACTGAAGCTTTCTTT

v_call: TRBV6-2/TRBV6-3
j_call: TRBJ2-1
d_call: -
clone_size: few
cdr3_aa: CASSYEQDAYNEQFF
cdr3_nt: TGTGCCAGCAGTTACGAACAGGATGCCTACAATGAGCAGTTCTTC

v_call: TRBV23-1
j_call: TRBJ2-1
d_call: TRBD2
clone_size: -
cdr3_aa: CASSLGLAGAEQFF
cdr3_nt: TGCGCCAGCAGTCTGGGACTAGCGGGGGCTGAGCAGTTCTTC